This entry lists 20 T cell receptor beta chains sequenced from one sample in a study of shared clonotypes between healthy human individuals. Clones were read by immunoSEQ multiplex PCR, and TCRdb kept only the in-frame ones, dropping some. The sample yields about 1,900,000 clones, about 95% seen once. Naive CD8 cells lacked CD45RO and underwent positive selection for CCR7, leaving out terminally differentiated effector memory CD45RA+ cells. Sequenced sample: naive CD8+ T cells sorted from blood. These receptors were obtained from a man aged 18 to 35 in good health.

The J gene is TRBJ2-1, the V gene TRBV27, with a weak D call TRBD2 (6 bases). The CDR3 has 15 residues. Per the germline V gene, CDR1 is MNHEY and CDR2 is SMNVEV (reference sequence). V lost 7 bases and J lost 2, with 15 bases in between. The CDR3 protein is CASKAGTGAYNEQFF. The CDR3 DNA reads TGTGCCAGCAAAGCCGGGACTGGAGCCTACAATGAGCAGTTCTTC.

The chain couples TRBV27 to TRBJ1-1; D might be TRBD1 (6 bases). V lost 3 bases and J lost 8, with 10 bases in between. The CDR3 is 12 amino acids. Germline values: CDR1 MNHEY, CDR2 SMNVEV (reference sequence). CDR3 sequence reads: CASSLARGEAFF. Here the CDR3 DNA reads TGTGCCAGCAGTTTGGCTAGGGGGGAAGCTTTCTTT.

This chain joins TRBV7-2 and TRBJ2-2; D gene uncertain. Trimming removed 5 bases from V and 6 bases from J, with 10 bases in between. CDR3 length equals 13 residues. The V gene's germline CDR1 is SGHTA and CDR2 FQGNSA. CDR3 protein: CASSPRVAGELFF. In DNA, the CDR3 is TGTGCCAGCAGCCCGCGAGTGGCCGGGGAGCTGTTTTTT. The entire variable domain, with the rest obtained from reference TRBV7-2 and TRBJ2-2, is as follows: GAGVSQSPSNKVTEKGKDVELRCDPISGHTALYWYRQSLGQGLEFLIYFQGNSAPDKSGLPSDRFSAERTGGSVSTLTIQRTQQEDSAVYLCASSPRVAGELFFGEGSRLTVL.

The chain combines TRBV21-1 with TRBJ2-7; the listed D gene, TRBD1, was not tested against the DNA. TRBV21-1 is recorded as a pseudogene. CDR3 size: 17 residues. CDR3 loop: CASSKVSKEQDSYEQYF. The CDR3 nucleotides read TGTGCCAGCAGCAAAGTCAGTAAGGAACAGGACTCCTACGAGCAGTACTTC.

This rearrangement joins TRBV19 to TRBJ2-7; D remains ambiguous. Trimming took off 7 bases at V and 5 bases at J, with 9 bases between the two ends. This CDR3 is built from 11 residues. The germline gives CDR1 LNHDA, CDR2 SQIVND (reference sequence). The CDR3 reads CASTSTHEQYF. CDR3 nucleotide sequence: TGTGCCAGTACCTCCACCCACGAGCAGTACTTC.

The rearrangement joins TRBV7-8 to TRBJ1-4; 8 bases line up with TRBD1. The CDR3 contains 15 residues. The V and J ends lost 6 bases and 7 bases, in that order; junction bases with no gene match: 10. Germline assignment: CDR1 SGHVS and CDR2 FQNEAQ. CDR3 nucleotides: TGTGCCAGCAGTGAATCCCGGGACAGGTCTGAAAAACTGTTTTTT. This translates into CASSESRDRSEKLFF.

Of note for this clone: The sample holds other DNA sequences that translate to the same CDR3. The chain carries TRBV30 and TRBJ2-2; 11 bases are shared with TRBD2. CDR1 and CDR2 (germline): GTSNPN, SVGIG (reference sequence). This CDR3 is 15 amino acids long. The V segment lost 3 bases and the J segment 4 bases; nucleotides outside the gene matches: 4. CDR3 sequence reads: CAWRGLAGGTGELFF. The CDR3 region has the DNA TGTGCCTGGAGAGGGCTAGCGGGGGGCACCGGGGAGCTGTTTTTT.

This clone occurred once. CDR3 region: CASSFPRQGQETQYF. The CDR3 region has the DNA TGTGCCAGCAGTTTCCCCCGACAGGGGCAAGAGACCCAGTACTTC. The chain links TRBV28 to TRBJ2-5; 8 positions match TRBD1. V dropped 3 bases and J dropped 2; count of bases not matched to a gene: 5. This CDR3 has 15 amino acids. CDR1 is MDHEN, CDR2 SYDVKM, per germline.

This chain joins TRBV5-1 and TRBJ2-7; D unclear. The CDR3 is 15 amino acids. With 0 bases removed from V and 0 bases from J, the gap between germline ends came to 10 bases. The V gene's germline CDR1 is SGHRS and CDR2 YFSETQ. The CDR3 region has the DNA TGCGCCAGCAGCTTGGAATCGGCGAGCTCCTACGAGCAGTACTTC. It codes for CASSLESASSYEQYF. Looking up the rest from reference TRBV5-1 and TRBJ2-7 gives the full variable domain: KAGVTQTPRYLIKTRGQQVTLSCSPISGHRSVSWYQQTPGQGLQFLFEYFSETQRNKGNFPGRFSGRQFSNSRSEMNVSTLELGDSALYLCASSLESASSYEQYFGPGTRLTVT.

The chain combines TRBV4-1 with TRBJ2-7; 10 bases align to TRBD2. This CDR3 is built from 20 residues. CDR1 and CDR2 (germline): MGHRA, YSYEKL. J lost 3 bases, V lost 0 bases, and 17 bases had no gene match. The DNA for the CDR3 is TGCGCCAGCAGCCAAGATCAGACTAGCGGGTTGGCTATATCAAACTACGAGCAGTACTTC. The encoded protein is CASSQDQTSGLAISNYEQYF.

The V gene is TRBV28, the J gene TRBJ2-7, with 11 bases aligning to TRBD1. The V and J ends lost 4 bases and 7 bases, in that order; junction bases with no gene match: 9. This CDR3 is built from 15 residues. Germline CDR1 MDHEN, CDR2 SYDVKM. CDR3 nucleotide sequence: TGTGCCAGCAGTTCAGAGGGACAGGGGGTGGGAGAGCAGTACTTC. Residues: CASSSEGQGVGEQYF.

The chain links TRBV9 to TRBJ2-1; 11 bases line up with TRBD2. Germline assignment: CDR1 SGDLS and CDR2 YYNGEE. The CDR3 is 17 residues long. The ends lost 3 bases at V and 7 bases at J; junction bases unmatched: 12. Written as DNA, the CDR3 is TGTGCCAGCAGCGCCCCCTTAGCGGGGGGGCCGGGGAATGAGCAGTTCTTC. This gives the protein CASSAPLAGGPGNEQFF.

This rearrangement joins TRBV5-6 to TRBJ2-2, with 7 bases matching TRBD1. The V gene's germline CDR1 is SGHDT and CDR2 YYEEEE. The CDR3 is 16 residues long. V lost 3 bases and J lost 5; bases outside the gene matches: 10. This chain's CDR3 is CASSSTGARGTGELFF. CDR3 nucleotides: TGTGCCAGCAGCTCCACAGGGGCCCGGGGAACCGGGGAGCTGTTTTTT.

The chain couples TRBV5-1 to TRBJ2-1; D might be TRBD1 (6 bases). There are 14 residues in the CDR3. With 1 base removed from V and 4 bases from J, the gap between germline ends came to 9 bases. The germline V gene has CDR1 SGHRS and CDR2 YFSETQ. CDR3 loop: CASSLTQGYNEQFF. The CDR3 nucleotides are TGCGCCAGCAGCTTGACACAGGGTTACAATGAGCAGTTCTTC. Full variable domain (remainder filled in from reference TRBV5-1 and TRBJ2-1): KAGVTQTPRYLIKTRGQQVTLSCSPISGHRSVSWYQQTPGQGLQFLFEYFSETQRNKGNFPGRFSGRQFSNSRSEMNVSTLELGDSALYLCASSLTQGYNEQFFGPGTRLTVL.

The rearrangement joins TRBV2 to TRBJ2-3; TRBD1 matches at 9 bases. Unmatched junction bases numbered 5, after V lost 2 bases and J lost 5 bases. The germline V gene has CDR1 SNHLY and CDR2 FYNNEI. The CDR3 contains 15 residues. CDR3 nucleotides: TGTGCCAGCAGTGAACTGACAGGGGGGGAAGATACGCAGTATTTT. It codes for CASSELTGGEDTQYF.

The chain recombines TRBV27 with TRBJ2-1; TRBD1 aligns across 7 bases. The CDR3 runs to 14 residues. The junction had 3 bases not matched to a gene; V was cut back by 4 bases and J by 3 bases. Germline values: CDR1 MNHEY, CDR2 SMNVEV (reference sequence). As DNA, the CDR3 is TGTGCCAGCAGTTCCCGGGACAGCTACAATGAGCAGTTCTTC. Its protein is CASSSRDSYNEQFF.

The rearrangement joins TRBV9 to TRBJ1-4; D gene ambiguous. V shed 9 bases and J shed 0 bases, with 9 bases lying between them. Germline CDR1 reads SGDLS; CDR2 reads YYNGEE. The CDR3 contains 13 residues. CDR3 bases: TGTGCCACCCACGGAGCAACTAATGAAAAACTGTTTTTT. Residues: CATHGATNEKLFF. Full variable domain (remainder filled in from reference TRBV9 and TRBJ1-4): DSGVTQTPKHLITATGQRVTLRCSPRSGDLSVYWYQQSLDQGLQFLIQYYNGEERAKGNILERFSAQQFPDLHSELNLSSLELGDSALYFCATHGATNEKLFFGSGTQLSVL.

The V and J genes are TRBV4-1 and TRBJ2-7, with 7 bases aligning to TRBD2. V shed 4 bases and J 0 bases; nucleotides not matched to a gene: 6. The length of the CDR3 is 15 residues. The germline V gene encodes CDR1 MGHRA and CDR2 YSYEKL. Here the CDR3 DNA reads TGCGCCAGCAGCCTATCAGCGGGGAGCTCCTACGAGCAGTACTTC. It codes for CASSLSAGSSYEQYF.

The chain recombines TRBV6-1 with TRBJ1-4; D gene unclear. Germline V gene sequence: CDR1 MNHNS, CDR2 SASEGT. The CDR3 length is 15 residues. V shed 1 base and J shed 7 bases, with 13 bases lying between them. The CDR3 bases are TGTGCCAGCAGTGAAGTGGGGATACTTGGTGAAAAACTGTTTTTT. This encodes CASSEVGILGEKLFF.

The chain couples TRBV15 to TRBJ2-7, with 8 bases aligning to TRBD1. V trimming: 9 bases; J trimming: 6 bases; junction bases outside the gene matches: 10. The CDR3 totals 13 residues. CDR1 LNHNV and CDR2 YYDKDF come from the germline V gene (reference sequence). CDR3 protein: CATQGQGASEQYF. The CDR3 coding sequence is TGTGCCACTCAAGGACAGGGAGCGTCCGAGCAGTACTTC.